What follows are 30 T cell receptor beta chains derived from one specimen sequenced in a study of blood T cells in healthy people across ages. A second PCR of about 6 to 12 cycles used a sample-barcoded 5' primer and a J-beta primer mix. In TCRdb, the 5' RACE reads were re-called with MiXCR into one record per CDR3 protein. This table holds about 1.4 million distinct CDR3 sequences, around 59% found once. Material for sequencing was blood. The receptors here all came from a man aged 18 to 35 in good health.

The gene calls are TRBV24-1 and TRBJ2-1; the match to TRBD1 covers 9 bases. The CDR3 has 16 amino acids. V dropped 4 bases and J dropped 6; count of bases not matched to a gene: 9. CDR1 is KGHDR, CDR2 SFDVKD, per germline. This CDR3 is CATSEPPGQGSNEQFF. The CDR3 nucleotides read TGTGCCACCAGTGAGCCACCGGGACAGGGAAGCAATGAGCAGTTCTTC.

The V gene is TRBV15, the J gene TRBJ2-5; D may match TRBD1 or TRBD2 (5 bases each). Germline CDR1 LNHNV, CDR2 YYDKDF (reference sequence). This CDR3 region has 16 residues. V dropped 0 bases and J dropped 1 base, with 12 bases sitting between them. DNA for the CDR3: TGTGCCACCAGCAGAGAGCCGCGAGGGGCCCAAGAGACCCAGTACTTC. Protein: CATSREPRGAQETQYF.

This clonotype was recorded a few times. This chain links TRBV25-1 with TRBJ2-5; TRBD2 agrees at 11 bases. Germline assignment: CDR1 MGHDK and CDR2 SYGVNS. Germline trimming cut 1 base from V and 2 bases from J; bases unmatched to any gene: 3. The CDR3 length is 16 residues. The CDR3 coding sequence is TGTGCCAGCAGTGAATGGGGGACTAGCGGACAAGAGACCCAGTACTTC. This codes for CASSEWGTSGQETQYF.

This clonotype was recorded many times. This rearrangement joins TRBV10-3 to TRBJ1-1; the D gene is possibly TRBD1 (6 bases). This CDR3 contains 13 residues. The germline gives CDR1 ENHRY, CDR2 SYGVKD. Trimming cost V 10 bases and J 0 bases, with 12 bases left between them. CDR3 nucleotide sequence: TGTGCCACTCGCGGGGGGCTGAACACTGAAGCTTTCTTT. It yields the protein CATRGGLNTEAFF.

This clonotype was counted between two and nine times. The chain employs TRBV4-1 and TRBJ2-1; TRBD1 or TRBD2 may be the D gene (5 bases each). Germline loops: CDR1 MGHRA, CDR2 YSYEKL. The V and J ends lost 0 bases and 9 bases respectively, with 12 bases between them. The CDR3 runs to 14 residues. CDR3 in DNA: TGCGCCAGCAGCCAAGATTGGGGGTCCCCTGAGCAGTTCTTC. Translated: CASSQDWGSPEQFF.

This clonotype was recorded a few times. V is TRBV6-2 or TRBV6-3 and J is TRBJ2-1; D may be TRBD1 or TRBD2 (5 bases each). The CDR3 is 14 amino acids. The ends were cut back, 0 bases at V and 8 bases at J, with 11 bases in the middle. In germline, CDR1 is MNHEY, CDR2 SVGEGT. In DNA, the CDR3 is TGTGCCAGCAGTTACTCGATGGGGGTGGATGAGCAGTTCTTC. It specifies CASSYSMGVDEQFF.

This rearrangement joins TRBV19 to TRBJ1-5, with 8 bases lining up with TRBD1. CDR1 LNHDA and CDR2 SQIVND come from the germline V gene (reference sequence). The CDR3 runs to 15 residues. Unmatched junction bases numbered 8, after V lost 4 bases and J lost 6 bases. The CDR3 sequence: CASSSSRGPGQPQHF. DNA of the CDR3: TGTGCCAGTAGTAGTAGCAGGGGGCCCGGTCAGCCCCAGCATTTT.

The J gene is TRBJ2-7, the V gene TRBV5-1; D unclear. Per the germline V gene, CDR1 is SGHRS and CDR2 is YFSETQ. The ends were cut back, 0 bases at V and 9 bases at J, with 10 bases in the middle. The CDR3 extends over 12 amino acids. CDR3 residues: CASSLATGVQYF. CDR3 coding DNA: TGCGCCAGCAGCTTGGCTACTGGAGTGCAGTACTTC. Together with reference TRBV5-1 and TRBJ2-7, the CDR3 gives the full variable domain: KAGVTQTPRYLIKTRGQQVTLSCSPISGHRSVSWYQQTPGQGLQFLFEYFSETQRNKGNFPGRFSGRQFSNSRSEMNVSTLELGDSALYLCASSLATGVQYFGPGTRLTVT.

The CDR3 here is CASSTSGTSLREQYF. In DNA, the CDR3 is TGTGCCAGCAGCACCTCCGGGACTAGCCTTCGTGAGCAGTACTTC. The chain links TRBV11-3 to TRBJ2-4, with 9 positions matching TRBD2. CDR3 length: 15 residues. V gave up 5 bases and J gave up 13 bases; unmatched junction bases: 15. The germline V gene encodes CDR1 SGHNT and CDR2 YENEEA.

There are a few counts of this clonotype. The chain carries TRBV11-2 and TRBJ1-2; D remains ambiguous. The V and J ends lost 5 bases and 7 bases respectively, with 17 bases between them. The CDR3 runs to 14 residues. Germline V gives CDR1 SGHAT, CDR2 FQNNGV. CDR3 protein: CASSPQAGMGGYTF. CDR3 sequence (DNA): TGTGCCAGCAGCCCCCAGGCGGGGATGGGTGGCTACACCTTC. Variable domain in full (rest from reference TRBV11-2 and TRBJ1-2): EAGVAQSPRYKIIEKRQSVAFWCNPISGHATLYWYQQILGQGPKLLIQFQNNGVVDDSQLPKDRFSAERLKGVDSTLKIQPAKLEDSAVYLCASSPQAGMGGYTFGSGTRLTVV.

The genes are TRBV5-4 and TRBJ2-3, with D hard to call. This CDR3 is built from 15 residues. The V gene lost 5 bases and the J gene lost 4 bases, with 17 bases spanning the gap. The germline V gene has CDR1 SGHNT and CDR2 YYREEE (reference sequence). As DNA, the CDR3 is TGTGCCAGCAGGGACGCCGCCACCCACCCAGATACGCAGTATTTT. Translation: CASRDAATHPDTQYF.

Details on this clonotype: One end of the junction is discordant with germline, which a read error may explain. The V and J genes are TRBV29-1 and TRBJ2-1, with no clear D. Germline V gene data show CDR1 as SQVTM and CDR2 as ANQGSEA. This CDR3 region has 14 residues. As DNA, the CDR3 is TGCAGCGTTGAAGATCACAGACACTACAATGGGCAGTTCTTC. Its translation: CSVEDHRHYNGQFF.

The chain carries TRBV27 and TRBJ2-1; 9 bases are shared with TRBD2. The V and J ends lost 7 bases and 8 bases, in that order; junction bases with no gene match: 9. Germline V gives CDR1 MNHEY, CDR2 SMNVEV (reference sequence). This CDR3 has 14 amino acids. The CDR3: CASNPGTSLYEQFF. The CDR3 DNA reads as TGTGCCAGCAATCCCGGGACTAGCCTATATGAGCAGTTCTTC.

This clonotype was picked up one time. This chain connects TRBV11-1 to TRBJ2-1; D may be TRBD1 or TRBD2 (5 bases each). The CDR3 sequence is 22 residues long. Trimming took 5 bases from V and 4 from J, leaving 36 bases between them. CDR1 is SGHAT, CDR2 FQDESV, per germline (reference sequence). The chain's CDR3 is CASSTPIEAPKLGDSSYNEQFF. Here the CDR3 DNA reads TGTGCCAGCAGCACCCCGATCGAGGCTCCTAAACTAGGTGACAGCTCGTACAATGAGCAGTTCTTC.

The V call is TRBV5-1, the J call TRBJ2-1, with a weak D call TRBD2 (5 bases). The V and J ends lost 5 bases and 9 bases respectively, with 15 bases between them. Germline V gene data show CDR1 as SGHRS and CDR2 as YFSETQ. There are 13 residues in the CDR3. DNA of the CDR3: TGCGCCAGCAGGAACCTAAGAGAGGGTGAGCAGTTCTTC. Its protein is CASRNLREGEQFF.

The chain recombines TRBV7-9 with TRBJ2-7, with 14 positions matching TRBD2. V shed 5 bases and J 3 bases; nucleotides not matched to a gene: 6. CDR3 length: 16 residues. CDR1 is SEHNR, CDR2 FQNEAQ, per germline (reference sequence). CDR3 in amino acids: CASSPGTSGRNYEQYF. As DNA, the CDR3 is TGTGCCAGCAGCCCTGGGACTAGCGGGAGAAACTACGAGCAGTACTTC.

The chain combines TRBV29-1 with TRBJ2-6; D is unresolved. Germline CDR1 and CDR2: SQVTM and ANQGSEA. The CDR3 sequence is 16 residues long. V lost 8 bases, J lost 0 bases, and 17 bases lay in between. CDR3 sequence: CSIYHPQISGANVLTF. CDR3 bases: TGCAGCATATATCACCCCCAAATCTCTGGGGCCAACGTCCTGACTTTC.

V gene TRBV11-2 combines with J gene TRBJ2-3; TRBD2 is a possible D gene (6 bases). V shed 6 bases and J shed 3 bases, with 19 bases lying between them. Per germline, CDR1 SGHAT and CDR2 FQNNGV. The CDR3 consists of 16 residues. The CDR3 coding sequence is TGTGCCAGCAGGCCCCTCCGTCGGACTAAGACAGATACGCAGTATTTT. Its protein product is CASRPLRRTKTDTQYF.

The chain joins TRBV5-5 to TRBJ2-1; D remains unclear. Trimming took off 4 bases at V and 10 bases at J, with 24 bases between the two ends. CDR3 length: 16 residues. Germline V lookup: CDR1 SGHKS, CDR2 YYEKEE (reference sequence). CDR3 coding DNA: TGTGCCAGCAGCACTGAACCCCTTGGGGATCTGAGCGAGCAGTTCTTC. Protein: CASSTEPLGDLSEQFF.

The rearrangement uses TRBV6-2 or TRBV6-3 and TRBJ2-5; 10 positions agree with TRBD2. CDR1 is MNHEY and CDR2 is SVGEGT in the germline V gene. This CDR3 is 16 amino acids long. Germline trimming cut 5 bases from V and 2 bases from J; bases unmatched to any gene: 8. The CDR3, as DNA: TGTGCCAGCAGTCTCGGACTAGCGGAGCCGCAAGAGACCCAGTACTTC. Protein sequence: CASSLGLAEPQETQYF.

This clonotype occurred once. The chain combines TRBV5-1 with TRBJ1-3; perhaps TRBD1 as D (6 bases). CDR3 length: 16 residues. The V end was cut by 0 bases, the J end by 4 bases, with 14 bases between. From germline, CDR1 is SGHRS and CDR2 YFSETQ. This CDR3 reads CASSLATTGGGNTIYF. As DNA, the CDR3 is TGCGCCAGCAGCTTGGCCACGACAGGAGGAGGAAACACCATATATTTT.

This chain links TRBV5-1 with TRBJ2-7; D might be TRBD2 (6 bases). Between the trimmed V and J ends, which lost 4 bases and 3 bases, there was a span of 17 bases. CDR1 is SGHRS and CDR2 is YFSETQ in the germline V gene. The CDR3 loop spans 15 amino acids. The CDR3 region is CASSPEGGMVYEQYF. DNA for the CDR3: TGCGCCAGCAGCCCGGAGGGCGGCATGGTCTACGAGCAGTACTTC.

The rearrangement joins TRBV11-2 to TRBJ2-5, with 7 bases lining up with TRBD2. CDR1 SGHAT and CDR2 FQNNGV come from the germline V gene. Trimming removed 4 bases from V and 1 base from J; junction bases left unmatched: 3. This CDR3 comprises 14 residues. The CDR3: CASSSGLTQETQYF. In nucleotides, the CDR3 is TGTGCCAGCAGCTCGGGACTAACCCAAGAGACCCAGTACTTC. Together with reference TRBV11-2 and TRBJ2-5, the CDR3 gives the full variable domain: EAGVAQSPRYKIIEKRQSVAFWCNPISGHATLYWYQQILGQGPKLLIQFQNNGVVDDSQLPKDRFSAERLKGVDSTLKIQPAKLEDSAVYLCASSSGLTQETQYFGPGTRLLVL.

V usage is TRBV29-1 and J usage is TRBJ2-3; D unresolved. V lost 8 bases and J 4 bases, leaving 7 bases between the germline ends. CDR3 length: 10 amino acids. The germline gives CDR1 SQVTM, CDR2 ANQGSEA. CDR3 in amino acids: CSIWPDTQYF. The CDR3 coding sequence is TGCAGCATATGGCCAGATACGCAGTATTTT.

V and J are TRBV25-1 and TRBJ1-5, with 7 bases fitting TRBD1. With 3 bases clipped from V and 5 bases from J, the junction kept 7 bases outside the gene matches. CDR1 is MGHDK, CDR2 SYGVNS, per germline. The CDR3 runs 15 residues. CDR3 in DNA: TGTGCCAGCAGTGATACCAGGGGGATGGATCAGCCCCAGCATTTT. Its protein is CASSDTRGMDQPQHF.

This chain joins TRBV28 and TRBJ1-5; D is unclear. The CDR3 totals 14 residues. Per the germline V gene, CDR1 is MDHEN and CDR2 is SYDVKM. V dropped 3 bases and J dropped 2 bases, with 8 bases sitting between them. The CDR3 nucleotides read TGTGCCAGCAGTTTTCGGGAAGGCAATCAGCCCCAGCATTTT. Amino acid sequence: CASSFREGNQPQHF.

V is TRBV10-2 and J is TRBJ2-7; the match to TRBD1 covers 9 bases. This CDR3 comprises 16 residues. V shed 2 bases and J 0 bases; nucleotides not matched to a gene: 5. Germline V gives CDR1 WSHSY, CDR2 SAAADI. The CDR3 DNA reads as TGCGCCAGCAGTGAGGCGGGGACAGGGAGCTCCTACGAGCAGTACTTC. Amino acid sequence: CASSEAGTGSSYEQYF.

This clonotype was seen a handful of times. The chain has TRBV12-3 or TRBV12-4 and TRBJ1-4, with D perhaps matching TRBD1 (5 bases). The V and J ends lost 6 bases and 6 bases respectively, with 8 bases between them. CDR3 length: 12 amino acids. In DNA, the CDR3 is TGTGCCAGCAGGGGGGGGGATGAAAAACTGTTTTTT. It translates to CASRGGDEKLFF.

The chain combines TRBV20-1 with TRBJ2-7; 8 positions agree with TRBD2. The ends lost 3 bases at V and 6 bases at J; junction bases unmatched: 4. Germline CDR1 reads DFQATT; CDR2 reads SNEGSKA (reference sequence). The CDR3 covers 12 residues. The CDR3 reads CSASGRAPEQYF. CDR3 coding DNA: TGCAGTGCTAGCGGGAGGGCCCCCGAGCAGTACTTC.

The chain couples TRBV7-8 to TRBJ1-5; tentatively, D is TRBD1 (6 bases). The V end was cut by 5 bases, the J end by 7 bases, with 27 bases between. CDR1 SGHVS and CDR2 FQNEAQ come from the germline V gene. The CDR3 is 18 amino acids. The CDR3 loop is CASSMRALGAGEDQPQHF. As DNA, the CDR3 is TGTGCCAGCAGCATGAGAGCCCTTGGGGCAGGGGAAGACCAGCCCCAGCATTTT.